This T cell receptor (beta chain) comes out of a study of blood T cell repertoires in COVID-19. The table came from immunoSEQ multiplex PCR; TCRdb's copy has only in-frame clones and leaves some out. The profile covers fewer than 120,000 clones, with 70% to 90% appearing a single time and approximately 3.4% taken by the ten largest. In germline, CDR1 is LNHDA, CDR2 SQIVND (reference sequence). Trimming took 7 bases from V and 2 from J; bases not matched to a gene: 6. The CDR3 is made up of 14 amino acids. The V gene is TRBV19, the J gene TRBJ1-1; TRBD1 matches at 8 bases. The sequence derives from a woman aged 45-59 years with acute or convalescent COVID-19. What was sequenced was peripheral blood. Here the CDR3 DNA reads TGTGCCAGTACGAAGGACAGGGCAAACACTGAAGCTTTCTTT. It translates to CASTKDRANTEAFF.